Described below is a single T cell receptor beta chain sequence and its context. Its antigen remains unidentified. Other DNA sequences in this sample translate to the same CDR3. The V gene's germline CDR1 is MNHNY and CDR2 SVGAGI (reference sequence). The CDR3 is 12 amino acids. Trimming shortened V by 6 bases and J by 8 bases, and 11 bases separated the two germline ends. This specimen comes from a study of OX40 agonist ivuxolimab in advanced cancers. The wider study: Ivuxolimab, an agonistic anti-OX40 (CD134) antibody, was given to patients. Participants, 82.7% male, averaged around 60 years of age, ranging from about 23 to 90.

Whole-study findings and limits: Partial responders at 0.1-3.0 mg/kg had among the lowest clonal expansion.

Assay: immunoSEQ multiplex PCR; the TCRdb copy retains only in-frame clones and omits some. Among over 55,000 clones listed, around nine tenths were seen once. The receptor comes from an adult with an advanced solid tumor such as melanoma, head and neck, liver or kidney cancer. Sample: CD4+ or CD8+ T cells sorted from blood, taken in a trial of the OX40 agonist ivuxolimab. The chain links TRBV6-6 to TRBJ2-1; D is possibly TRBD1 or TRBD2 (5 bases each). The CDR3 here is CASSPRGDEQFF. In DNA, the CDR3 is TGTGCCAGCAGCCCCCGAGGGGATGAGCAGTTCTTC.